One sample yielded the 6 T cell receptor beta chains listed below, sequenced in a study of T cells in Graves' hyperthyroidism and ophthalmopathy. Amplified regions were TCR beta CDR3 sequences from RNA transcripts. RT-PCR in the first round (using the HTBI primer set) targeted the TCR CDR3. TCRdb re-derived calls from the multiplex PCR reads in MiXCR, one entry per CDR3 protein. This table has 500,000 to 550,000 distinct CDR3 sequences, approximately 20% appearing once. The sequencing input was blood. Receptors were obtained from a man aged 40-49 years with Graves' ophthalmopathy.

A remark on this clonotype: This clone may be a read error of a much larger clone one base away. The chain recombines TRBV3-1 with TRBJ1-2; no firm D call. V lost 1 base and J 7 bases, leaving 16 bases between the germline ends. This CDR3 contains 15 residues. Germline loops: CDR1 LGHDT, CDR2 YNNKEL (reference sequence). DNA for the CDR3: TGTGCCAGCAGCCAAGTGGGTCCGGGCCCGTCTGGCTACACCTTC. It translates to CASSQVGPGPSGYTF.

This chain uses TRBV6-1 with TRBJ1-1; possible D gene TRBD1, 6 bases. Germline V gives CDR1 MNHNS, CDR2 SASEGT. The ends were cut back, 6 bases at V and 3 bases at J, with 11 bases in the middle. The CDR3 runs 13 residues. The CDR3 sequence: CASRRQEYTEAFF. The CDR3 region has the DNA TGTGCCAGCAGGAGACAGGAGTACACTGAAGCTTTCTTT.

This clonotype was observed a handful of times. The rearrangement uses TRBV9 and TRBJ2-3, with D perhaps TRBD1 (6 bases). V was shortened by 0 bases and J by 1 base, with 12 bases between the two germline ends. Per germline, CDR1 SGDLS and CDR2 YYNGEE. CDR3 length: 16 residues. CDR3 DNA: TGTGCCAGCAGCGTAGTCGGGCAGGGGCGCACAGATACGCAGTATTTT. It encodes CASSVVGQGRTDTQYF.

V and J are TRBV9 and TRBJ2-2; D is unresolved. The CDR3 is made up of 13 amino acids. V shed 1 base and J shed 4 bases, with 5 bases lying between them. Germline V gives CDR1 SGDLS, CDR2 YYNGEE. CDR3 residues: CASSVQLTGELFF. CDR3 nucleotides: TGTGCCAGCAGCGTACAGCTCACCGGGGAGCTGTTTTTT. The whole variable domain, remainder taken from reference TRBV9 and TRBJ2-2, is DSGVTQTPKHLITATGQRVTLRCSPRSGDLSVYWYQQSLDQGLQFLIQYYNGEERAKGNILERFSAQQFPDLHSELNLSSLELGDSALYFCASSVQLTGELFFGEGSRLTVL.

This clonotype was observed many times. In nucleotides, the CDR3 is TGTGCCAGCAGTCTTGACAGGTCTGATCGAAAGTATTTT. Translating it yields CASSLDRSDRKYF. J is TRBJ2-3 and V is TRBV12-3 or TRBV12-4, with a possible D match to TRBD1 (6 bases). V was pared by 5 bases and J by 13 bases, with 19 bases between. This CDR3 comprises 13 residues.

V usage is TRBV14 and J usage is TRBJ2-1; D might be TRBD2 (6 bases). CDR1 SGHDN and CDR2 FVKESK come from the germline V gene. This CDR3 region has 11 residues. V lost 8 bases and J 15 bases, leaving 17 bases between the germline ends. In DNA, the CDR3 is TGTGCCAGCCCCCATGGACTAAAAGGGTTCTTC. Protein product: CASPHGLKGFF.